This TCR beta chain was sequenced for a study of shared clonotypes between healthy human individuals. A word on this clone: Antigen specificity is unknown.

Sorted-subset replicate PCR reactions were performed with about 200 ng DNA, corresponding to some 32,000 T cell genomes. The assay was immunoSEQ multiplex PCR, and TCRdb's table has in-frame clones only and misses some. The data contain around 980,000 clones, about four fifths of them singletons. Negatively enriched CD4+ T cells were divided by CD45RA into naive and memory. Whole-study findings and limits: On the whole, naive subsets had larger estimated richness than memory subsets had. Only a few donors were included, so the genetic and exposure-history diversity represented was limited.

Germline V CDR1 and CDR2: SGHNT, YYREEE (reference sequence). Trimming removed 4 bases from V and 0 bases from J, with 7 bases in between. This CDR3 region has 14 residues. The chain has TRBV5-4 and TRBJ2-2; D unclear. The sample comprised memory CD4+ T cells from PBMCs. Stated subset: CD45RA-negative fraction. The source of this sequence is a man between 18 and 29 years old in good health. Some clones in this sample may be carry-over from other donors' samples. CDR3 residues: CASSPWANTGELFF. The DNA of the CDR3 is TGTGCCAGCAGCCCGTGGGCGAACACCGGGGAGCTGTTTTTT.